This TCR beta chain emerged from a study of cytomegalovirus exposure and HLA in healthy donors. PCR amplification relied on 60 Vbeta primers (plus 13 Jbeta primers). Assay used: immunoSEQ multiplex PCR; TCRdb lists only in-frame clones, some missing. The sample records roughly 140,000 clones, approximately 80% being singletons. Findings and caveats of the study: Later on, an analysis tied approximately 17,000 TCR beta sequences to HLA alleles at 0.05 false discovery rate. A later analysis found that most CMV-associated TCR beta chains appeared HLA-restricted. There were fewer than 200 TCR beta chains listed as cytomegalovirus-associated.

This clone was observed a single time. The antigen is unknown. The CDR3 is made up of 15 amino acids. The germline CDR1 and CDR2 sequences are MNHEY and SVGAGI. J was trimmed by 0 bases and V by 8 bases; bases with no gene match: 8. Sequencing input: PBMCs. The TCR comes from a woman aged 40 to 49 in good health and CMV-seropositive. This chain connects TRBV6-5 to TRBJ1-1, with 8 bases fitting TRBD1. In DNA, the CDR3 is TGTGCCAGCGGGGGGGCAGGGGGCCTGAACACTGAAGCTTTCTTT. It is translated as CASGGAGGLNTEAFF.